The 17 T cell receptor beta chains presented below share a single source sample, sequenced in a study of blood T cells in healthy people across ages. A second PCR, run for roughly 7 to 11 cycles, used a sample-barcoded 5' primer plus a J-beta primer mix. TCRdb re-analysed the 5' RACE reads in MiXCR, keeping a single row per CDR3 protein. The table shows some 1,500,000 distinct CDR3 sequences, with approximately 42% occurring only once. Input material: blood. These receptors all come from a woman aged 18-35 years in good health.

This rearrangement joins TRBV5-1 to TRBJ2-3; 11 positions match TRBD2. The CDR3 is 15 residues long. Germline-derived CDR1 and CDR2 are SGHRS and YFSETQ. V was pared by 6 bases and J by 6 bases, with 9 bases of the junction left unmatched. The CDR3 loop reads CASTPLAGGPDTQYF. In DNA form, the CDR3 reads TGCGCCAGCACTCCGTTAGCGGGAGGGCCCGATACGCAGTATTTT.

This chain uses TRBV3-1 with TRBJ2-4; D perhaps matches TRBD1 (6 bases). The CDR3 covers 16 residues. Germline CDR1 LGHDT, CDR2 YNNKEL (reference sequence). The V and J ends lost 5 bases and 0 bases respectively, with 14 bases between them. Written as DNA, the CDR3 is TGTGCCAGCAGCGTAGGGACAACCTTAGCCAAAAACATTCAGTACTTC. This encodes CASSVGTTLAKNIQYF.

This clonotype was observed at least ten times. The chain has TRBV25-1 and TRBJ2-7, with 8 bases matching TRBD2. V dropped 2 bases and J dropped 1; count of bases not matched to a gene: 7. Germline V gene data show CDR1 as MGHDK and CDR2 as SYGVNS. CDR3 length: 16 amino acids. The CDR3 nucleotides read TGTGCCAGCAGTGAAAGCTCTAGCGGGCCTTCCTACGAGCAGTACTTC. This codes for CASSESSSGPSYEQYF.

This clonotype was found a few times. The chain recombines TRBV7-9 with TRBJ2-1; D unresolved. The germline V gene encodes CDR1 SEHNR and CDR2 FQNEAQ (reference sequence). The CDR3 consists of 15 residues. Trimming cost V 2 bases and J 0 bases, with 8 bases left between them. The CDR3 sequence: CASSLTPSSYNEQFF. The CDR3 DNA reads TGTGCCAGCAGCTTAACGCCCAGCTCCTACAATGAGCAGTTCTTC.

This clonotype was recorded a few times. This chain links TRBV29-1 with TRBJ1-5, with 7 positions matching TRBD1. Germline lookup yields CDR1 SQVTM and CDR2 ANQGSEA. The CDR3 contains 14 residues. V was clipped by 5 bases and J by 3 bases; unmatched bases: 7. CDR3 loop: CSVIGTDYNQPQHF. The CDR3 bases are TGCAGCGTTATCGGGACAGACTACAATCAGCCCCAGCATTTT.

The chain employs TRBV5-1 and TRBJ2-7; possible D gene TRBD1, 6 bases. The V end was cut by 0 bases, the J end by 9 bases, with 10 bases between. Per germline, CDR1 SGHRS and CDR2 YFSETQ. CDR3 size: 12 residues. CDR3 region: CASSLDRDMQYF. The CDR3 nucleotides read TGCGCCAGCAGCTTGGACAGGGATATGCAGTACTTC. Supplemented by reference TRBV5-1 and TRBJ2-7, the full variable domain reads KAGVTQTPRYLIKTRGQQVTLSCSPISGHRSVSWYQQTPGQGLQFLFEYFSETQRNKGNFPGRFSGRQFSNSRSEMNVSTLELGDSALYLCASSLDRDMQYFGPGTRLTVT.

This clonotype was detected a few times. The J gene is TRBJ2-5, the V gene TRBV6-2 or TRBV6-3, with D tentatively TRBD1 (6 bases). Trimming removed 2 bases from V and 2 bases from J, with 12 bases in between. Germline V CDR1 and CDR2: MNHEY, SVGEGT. The CDR3 length is 15 residues. DNA of the CDR3: TGTGCCAGCAGTTACGGGGGCCTCGATCAAGAGACCCAGTACTTC. Amino acid sequence: CASSYGGLDQETQYF.

In its sample, this clonotype was seen a few times. This sequence joins TRBV20-1 and TRBJ2-7; 9 bases match TRBD2. Germline-derived CDR1 and CDR2 are DFQATT and SNEGSKA (reference sequence). Germline trimming cut 5 bases from V and 5 bases from J; bases unmatched to any gene: 7. This CDR3 comprises 13 residues. The CDR3 reads CSAWSSGDHEQYF. In nucleotides, the CDR3 is TGCAGTGCTTGGTCTAGCGGGGATCACGAGCAGTACTTC.

The V and J genes are TRBV2 and TRBJ2-7, with D hard to call. This CDR3 is built from 15 residues. Germline V CDR1 and CDR2: SNHLY, FYNNEI. V was trimmed by 7 bases and J by 4 bases, leaving 20 bases between them. The CDR3, as DNA: TGTGCCAGCAAGCCGGATTTACAAGGTAGATACGAGCAGTACTTC. This encodes CASKPDLQGRYEQYF.

The CDR3 coding sequence is TGTGCCAGCAGTTTAGCGGGAGGCATTCAGCCCCAGCATTTT. Translating gives CASSLAGGIQPQHF. The rearrangement links TRBV12-3 or TRBV12-4 to TRBJ1-5; no definite D call. The CDR3 has 14 residues. Trimming stripped 0 bases from V and 6 bases from J, with 9 bases between.

The rearrangement links TRBV20-1 to TRBJ1-5; the D is unclear. The germline gives CDR1 DFQATT, CDR2 SNEGSKA (reference sequence). Between the trimmed V and J ends, which lost 3 bases and 0 bases, there was a span of 6 bases. This CDR3 region has 13 residues. This CDR3 reads CSARSFSNQPQHF. The CDR3 nucleotides read TGCAGTGCTAGGTCATTTAGCAATCAGCCCCAGCATTTT.

The V and J genes are TRBV2 and TRBJ2-1; 10 bases fit TRBD2. CDR3 length equals 14 residues. Germline V gene data show CDR1 as SNHLY and CDR2 as FYNNEI. Trimming at V came to 4 bases and at J to 7 bases, leaving 4 bases not matched to a gene. The CDR3 loop is CASSASSGSNEQFF. The CDR3 DNA follows: TGTGCCAGCAGTGCGTCTAGCGGGAGTAATGAGCAGTTCTTC.

The chain combines TRBV24-1 with TRBJ2-3; D tentatively reads TRBD1 or TRBD2 (5 bases each). Germline V lookup: CDR1 KGHDR, CDR2 SFDVKD. Trimming pared 0 bases from V and 4 bases from J, leaving 10 bases between. The CDR3 spans 15 residues. The CDR3 DNA sequence: TGTGCCACCAGTGATTTGGTGGGACCGGCAGATACGCAGTATTTT. Protein: CATSDLVGPADTQYF.

The chain joins TRBV7-9 to TRBJ1-1; D is uncertain. The germline V and J ends were trimmed by 4 bases and 0 bases, with 15 bases remaining between them. This CDR3 spans 16 amino acids. Germline CDR1 and CDR2: SEHNR and FQNEAQ (reference sequence). As DNA, the CDR3 is TGTGCCAGCAGCTCATCAAGGACGGTTTTGAACACTGAAGCTTTCTTT. Its protein product is CASSSSRTVLNTEAFF.

Comments on this clonotype: The germline gene is not matched at one end of the junction; a read error may be the cause. The genes are TRBV29-1 and TRBJ2-5; the D is unclear. The DNA end is more similar to TRBJ2-7, so the J call may be wrong. Germline V CDR1 and CDR2: SQVTM, ANQGSEA. This CDR3 spans 13 amino acids. As DNA, the CDR3 is TGCAGCGTTGCGCAGGTCATCTCCTCCGAGCAGTACTTC. Translation: CSVAQVISSEQYF.

About this clonotype: The junction and the germline gene differ at one end; a read error may be behind it. The CDR3 coding sequence is TGTGCTAGCAGCCCACTCGACGACAGAGCAAACACTGAAGCTTTCTTT. Translation gives CASSPLDDRANTEAFF. The rearrangement uses TRBV7-7 and TRBJ1-1; weak D call: TRBD1 (5 bases). CDR1 and CDR2 from the germline V gene are SSHAT and FNYEAQ (reference sequence). This CDR3 is 16 amino acids long. The full variable domain, rest sourced from reference TRBV7-7 and TRBJ1-1, is GAGVSQSPRYKVTKRGQDVTLRCDPISSHATLYWYQQALGQGPEFLTYFNYEAQPDKSGLPSDRFSAERPEGSISTLTIQRTEQRDSAMYRCASSPLDDRANTEAFFGQGTRLTVV.

This rearrangement joins TRBV7-9 to TRBJ1-1; D remains unclear. Germline V gives CDR1 SEHNR, CDR2 FQNEAQ (reference sequence). The CDR3 totals 15 residues. The V end lost 5 bases, the J end lost 0 bases, and 13 bases lay between the germline ends. CDR3 protein: CASSAPREMNTEAFF. The DNA for the CDR3 is TGTGCCAGCAGCGCCCCCCGGGAAATGAACACTGAAGCTTTCTTT.